These 21 T cell receptor beta chains share one sample of origin, sequenced in a study of CD8+ T cells in alopecia areata (dated by TCRdb to 2017 to 2018). Pooled mouse cutaneous lymph node cells were stained for CD4, CD8alpha, NKG2D, NKG2ACE and other markers and were then sorted on a BD Influx. Libraries were built with the immunoSEQ multiplex PCR assay. For TCR sequencing, RNA was extracted from every sample and reverse transcribed into cDNA to serve as template. The table comes from immuneACCESS by way of TCRdb, which keeps in-frame sequences with V and J called. Part of the clones is missing from these tables; in studies checked, under half for an unresolved V gene and the rest for unknown reasons. The table gives under 9,000 clones for this sample, with none occurring only once. In total, the top ten clones hold about 19% of the sample. The sequencing sample was made of CD8+ T cells sorted from a lymph node. These receptors originate from a C3H/HeJ mouse with alopecia areata. With respect to MHC, this strain carries the haplotype H2-k.

This clone was observed at least ten times. Gene names follow the mouse nomenclature. The CDR3 end is not reached by the read, which stops 4 residues before it; the germline J gene fills it in. This CDR3 is also generated by other DNA sequences in the sample. This sequence joins TRBV13-2 and TRBJ2-3, with 12 bases that match TRBD2. This CDR3 has 18 residues. V shed 1 base, J shed 0 bases, and the junction held 6 bases outside the gene matches. Germline V lookup: CDR1 NNHNN, CDR2 SYGAGS (reference sequence). The CDR3 bases that were read are TGTGCCAGCGGTGATCCGGGACTGGGGGGTCCTAGTGCAGAA. Its protein product is CASGDPGLGGPSAE. The entire CDR3 protein reads CASGDPGLGGPSAETLYF.

There are many counts of this clone. Gene and germline names: mouse. Read data end 4 residues before the CDR3 end; the end is taken from the germline J gene. The V gene is TRBV1, the J gene TRBJ2-3, with D perhaps matching TRBD2 (6 bases). The V end was cut by 0 bases, the J end by 1 base, with 11 bases between. Looked up from germline, CDR1 is NSQYPW and CDR2 is LRSPGD (reference sequence). The CDR3 is made up of 16 amino acids. The chain's CDR3 is CTCSADRGVGAETLYF. The sequenced CDR3 bases are TGCACCTGCAGTGCAGACCGGGGGGTCGGTGCAGAA.

In its sample, this clone was seen many times. These gene names are mouse names. The read gets to within 4 residues of the CDR3 end, and the germline J gene fills in the rest. This chain connects TRBV31 to TRBJ2-1; TRBD2 aligns across 8 bases. The V gene end was trimmed by 0 bases and the J gene end by 3 bases; junction bases not matched to a gene: 1. The CDR3 is 14 residues long. CDR1 and CDR2 (germline): GKSSPN, SITVG. The sequenced part of the CDR3 DNA is TGTGCCTGGAGTCTGGACTGGGCCTATGCT. Translating gives CAWSLDWAYA. From start to end, the CDR3 is CAWSLDWAYAEQFF.

This clone was recorded many times. Gene and germline names: mouse. With the read ending 4 residues before the CDR3 end, the germline J gene is used to fill in that end. The chain joins TRBV19 to TRBJ2-7, with 7 bases matching TRBD1. The germline V gene encodes CDR1 FNHDT and CDR2 SITEND (reference sequence). The CDR3 loop spans 15 amino acids. V lost 4 bases, J lost 0 bases, and 7 bases stayed unmatched. The CDR3: CASSEPGQSSYEQYF. Partial CDR3 DNA: TGTGCCAGCAGTGAACCGGGACAGAGCTCCTAT.

This clone occurred many times. Gene labels here are mouse ones. Sequencing ends 4 residues short of the CDR3 end; the germline J gene provides the rest. V and J are TRBV5 and TRBJ2-1; TRBD2 is a possible D gene (7 bases). With 4 bases removed from V and 3 bases from J, the gap between germline ends came to 13 bases. CDR3 length equals 15 residues. Germline V gene data show CDR1 as LGHNA and CDR2 as YNLKQL (reference sequence). CDR3 loop: CASSRVGGLYAEQFF. Partial CDR3 DNA: TGTGCCAGCAGCCGGGTGGGGGGCCTCTATGCT.

This clone has at least ten counts. The gene names given are mouse names. The read gets to within 4 residues of the CDR3 end, and the germline J gene fills in the rest. This rearrangement joins TRBV13-1 to TRBJ2-7; 9 bases agree with TRBD2. Germline trimming cut 1 base from V and 3 bases from J; bases unmatched to any gene: 2. Looked up from germline, CDR1 is NSHNY and CDR2 is SYGAGN. The CDR3 spans 14 residues. CDR3 bases read: TGTGCCAGCAGTGATCTGGGGGGGGTCTAT. This sequence encodes CASSDLGGVY. The complete CDR3 reads CASSDLGGVYEQYF.

By sample share, this clone is medium-sized. Each gene name is a mouse one. The CDR3 is cut off 4 residues early in the read; its end comes from the germline J gene. The chain combines TRBV13-1 with TRBJ1-1, with TRBD1 as a possible D gene (6 bases). Germline CDR1 reads NSHNY; CDR2 reads SYGAGN. CDR3 length: 12 residues. CDR3 DNA, as far as it was read: TGTGCCAGCAGTGATAGGGACAAA. Translating it yields CASSDRDK. The full CDR3 protein is CASSDRDKEVFF.

This clone was seen at least ten times. Any gene name here is a mouse gene name. The CDR3 goes on 4 residues after the read ends, and that part is filled in from the germline J gene. The chain is built from TRBV13-3 and TRBJ2-1; 9 bases match TRBD2. The CDR3 has 15 amino acids. V shed 3 bases and J 4 bases; nucleotides not matched to a gene: 5. Germline lookup yields CDR1 NNHDY and CDR2 SYVADS. CDR3 sequence: CASSGGLGSYAEQFF. Incomplete CDR3 DNA: TGTGCCAGCAGTGGCGGACTGGGGTCGTATGCT.

This clone was seen repeatedly, ten times or more. Genes and germline come from the mouse. The CDR3 is cut off 4 residues early in the read; its end comes from the germline J gene. This chain joins TRBV29 and TRBJ2-7; the D is unclear. This CDR3 has 14 amino acids. CDR1 MSHET and CDR2 SYDVDS come from the germline V gene. The part of the CDR3 DNA that was read is TGTGCTAGCAGTTTATCGATAAAAGTGGAT. Encoded protein: CASSLSIKVD. The whole CDR3 protein is CASSLSIKVDEQYF.

The sample holds a few counts of this clone. Gene labels here are mouse ones. The missing CDR3 end, 4 residues past where the read stops, is filled in from the germline J gene. The chain links TRBV15 to TRBJ1-1, with D perhaps TRBD1 (5 bases). The length of the CDR3 is 14 residues. The germline V gene has CDR1 SGHND and CDR2 FRSKSL. V lost 8 bases, J lost 0 bases, and 13 bases lay in between. The CDR3 loop is CASPPGIANTEVFF. The DNA read from the CDR3 is TGTGCCAGCCCTCCAGGGATCGCAAACACA.

This clone was detected ten times or more. Genes here carry mouse names. CDR3 region: CASSPRLGGQEVFF. CDR3 DNA, as far as it was read: TGTGCCAGCAGTCCTCGACTGGGGGGGCAA. The V and J genes are TRBV19 and TRBJ1-1; the D gene is possibly TRBD1 (6 bases). The read ends 4 residues before the CDR3 terminus; that terminus is restored from the germline J gene. Germline CDR1 FNHDT, CDR2 SITEND (reference sequence). The CDR3 loop spans 14 amino acids.

This clone has a count of ten or more. Gene names are mouse gene names. The CDR3 end lies 4 residues beyond the end of the read and is filled in from the germline J gene. The rearrangement uses TRBV19 and TRBJ2-7; 11 bases line up with TRBD2. This CDR3 spans 14 amino acids. Germline V gene sequence: CDR1 FNHDT, CDR2 SITEND (reference sequence). CDR3 residues: CASTAGTGGYEQYF. The covered CDR3 bases are TGTGCCAGCACCGCCGGGACTGGGGGTTAT.

The table lists this clone with many counts. Gene labels here are mouse ones. The read comes to an end 4 residues before the CDR3 does, leaving the germline J gene to fill in the end. The chain joins TRBV13-3 to TRBJ2-2, with D perhaps TRBD1 (5 bases). Germline CDR1 NNHDY, CDR2 SYVADS. This CDR3 is 14 amino acids long. V lost 2 bases and J 4 bases, leaving 9 bases between the germline ends. CDR3 loop: CASSEQAGTGQLYF. Partial CDR3 DNA: TGTGCCAGCAGTGAACAGGCGGGCACCGGG.

This clone is judged medium-sized. Any gene name here is a mouse gene name. The DNA ends 4 residues before the CDR3 does, and the rest of the CDR3 is filled in from the germline J gene. The J gene is TRBJ2-7, the V gene TRBV13-3; TRBD1 aligns across 9 bases. Germline values: CDR1 NNHDY, CDR2 SYVADS. The CDR3 is 14 amino acids. Partial CDR3 DNA: TGTGCCAGCAGTGATGGGGACAGGGTGGAT. Its translation is CASSDGDRVD. Given in full, the CDR3 is CASSDGDRVDEQYF.

This clone was observed many times. Genes and germline come from the mouse. The CDR3: CASRDWGLYAEQFF. The sequenced part of the CDR3 DNA is TGTGCCAGCAGGGACTGGGGCCTCTATGCT. The gene calls are TRBV19 and TRBJ2-1; 9 bases are a match to TRBD2. The read stops 4 residues short of the end of the CDR3; the missing end is completed from the germline J gene. The CDR3 spans 14 residues. CDR1 and CDR2 (germline): FNHDT, SITEND (reference sequence). The V and J ends lost 5 bases and 3 bases, in that order; junction bases with no gene match: 3.

Relative to its sample, this clone is medium-sized. The gene symbols are mouse symbols. The read halts 4 residues ahead of the CDR3 end, with the missing end drawn from the germline J gene. The rearrangement links TRBV13-1 to TRBJ2-1; 7 positions agree with TRBD1. The germline CDR1 and CDR2 sequences are NSHNY and SYGAGN. The junction had 5 bases not matched to a gene; V was cut back by 1 base and J by 4 bases. The CDR3 is made up of 15 amino acids. The CDR3 DNA, read in part, is TGTGCCAGCAGTGATTTTGGGGACAGATATGCT. Translated: CASSDFGDRYA. The CDR3 as a whole reads CASSDFGDRYAEQFF.

This clone has ten or more counts. Mouse gene names apply. The CDR3 goes on 4 residues after the read ends, and that part is filled in from the germline J gene. The chain carries TRBV17 and TRBJ1-2; perhaps TRBD1 as D (5 bases). Germline assignment: CDR1 MNHDT and CDR2 YYDKIL. The CDR3 is 14 amino acids. Trimming took 3 bases from V and 2 from J, leaving 10 bases between them. This CDR3 is CASSSQGGNSDYTF. The sequenced CDR3 bases are TGTGCTAGCAGTAGCCAGGGCGGGAACTCC.

This clone was observed at least ten times. All gene names here are mouse names. The sequenced fragment ends 4 residues before the CDR3 boundary, so the rest is inferred from the germline J gene. The chain uses TRBV13-3 and TRBJ2-7; 8 bases line up with TRBD2. This CDR3 has 16 amino acids. Germline loops: CDR1 NNHDY, CDR2 SYVADS. Losses at the gene ends were 0 bases for V and 0 bases for J; bases not matched to a gene: 5. The DNA read from the CDR3 is TGTGCCAGCAGTGATGCTGGGGGGAGGAGCTCCTAT. It specifies CASSDAGGRSSY. The CDR3 as a whole reads CASSDAGGRSSYEQYF.

This clone came up many times. Gene names follow the mouse nomenclature. The read ends 4 residues shy of where the CDR3 ends; the end is completed using the germline J gene. The rearrangement links TRBV31 to TRBJ2-3; TRBD1 is a possible D gene (6 bases). The V gene's germline CDR1 is GKSSPN and CDR2 SITVG. There are 15 residues in the CDR3. V shed 0 bases and J shed 0 bases, with 10 bases lying between them. The CDR3 DNA, read in part, is TGTGCCTGGAGTCTATTACAGGGTAGTGCAGAA. It yields the protein CAWSLLQGSAE. From start to end, the CDR3 is CAWSLLQGSAETLYF.

The sample holds many counts of this clone. Gene names and germline refer to mouse. The read is 4 residues too short to cover the CDR3 end, so that end is filled in from the germline J gene. V and J are TRBV13-3 and TRBJ2-3; the D gene is possibly TRBD2 (8 bases). CDR1 is NNHDY, CDR2 SYVADS, per germline. CDR3 size: 15 residues. V was clipped by 1 base and J by 2 bases, with 11 bases between them. Partial CDR3 DNA: TGTGCCAGCAGTGATCAGGGGGGGCTTGCAGAA. Its protein product is CASSDQGGLAE. The full CDR3 sequence reads CASSDQGGLAETLYF.

This clone was observed many times. Gene names are the mouse ones. The read finishes 4 residues shy of the CDR3 end, and the germline J gene is used to complete it. V gene TRBV13-1 combines with J gene TRBJ2-1, with D maybe TRBD1 (5 bases). Germline V gene data show CDR1 as NSHNY and CDR2 as SYGAGN. The V end lost 7 bases, the J end lost 3 bases, and 11 bases lay between the germline ends. The CDR3 sequence is 13 residues long. The CDR3 DNA, read in part, is TGTGCCAGCGGTTGGACAATCTATGCT. This gives the protein CASGWTIYA. The entire CDR3 protein reads CASGWTIYAEQFF.